The present TCR beta chain was sequenced within a study of blood T cell repertoires in COVID-19 (dated by TCRdb to the early 2020s). For context, the study as a whole: Samples covering the acute and convalescent phases of COVID-19 were provided by collaborators in the United States, Italy and Spain. The samples were drawn from the first 160 participants of the ongoing ImmuneRACE study and from about 1,200 subjects provided by 6 global collaborators. Subjects who had been exposed to COVID-19, were actively infected with it, or had recovered from it provided the deeply sampled blood TCRbeta repertoires that made up the dataset. The prospective study material was composed of cDNA or gDNA derived from T cells, B-cell-depleted T cells, or PBMCs. Where available, HLA class I and class II types were obtained from metadata supplied by the sample provider rather than from assay-based typing. The repertoires were released in a freely available public database meant as a resource for research on the immune response to SARS-CoV-2. Nearly every sample came with metadata listing a de-identified subject ID, COVID-19 status, age in years and sex.

Each collaborating institution followed its own protocols to collect whole blood in K2EDTA tubes. For TCRbeta analysis, collaborators shipped samples as frozen whole blood, isolated PBMCs, or DNA extracted from either of those sample types. The germline V and J ends show losses of 5 bases and 4 bases respectively, and no gene match explains 3 bases of the junction. The CDR3 has 14 amino acids, counting the end cysteine and phenylalanine. Left in the record is the CDR3 DNA by itself, 42 bases read in frame from the first base. The germline V gene provides CDR1 SGHVS and CDR2 FNYEAQ. What the work shows at the level of the full study, not this receptor alone: Clinical and demographic metadata were provided uncurated, with the amount varying by source and participant.

About this clone itself: Its antigen target is currently unknown. No base quality information exists; no much larger clone differs at one position.

The immunoSEQ Assay, a bias-controlled multiplex PCR, was used to amplify TCRbeta CDR3 regions from genomic DNA. Concerning the study's data processing: Within the assay, amplification of reference gene primers was used to estimate how many nucleated cells each sample contained. Sequence reads were collapsed and filtered to measure the absolute abundance of every unique TCRbeta CDR3 rearrangement. For each sample, productive Simpson clonality was calculated by taking the square root of Simpson's diversity index across productive rearrangements. The clones in this table, taken by TCRdb from immuneACCESS, are in-frame only. Not every clone is retained; where verified, under half of the shortfall comes from an unresolved V gene, and the cause of the rest is unknown. V, J and clone size are taken as reported in that table, and D and trimming were inferred from the DNA itself. Across this sample there are fewer than 110,000 clones, with about 80% seen only once. The ten biggest clones cover 4.3% of the sample.

The chain is assembled from TRBV7-6 and TRBJ1-2, with 11 bases aligning to TRBD1. This receptor was identified in a man between 70 and 80 years old with acute or convalescent COVID-19. Sequenced: peripheral blood. The bases are TGTGCCAGCAGCACGGGGACAGGGGGCTATGGCTACACCTTC. Its translation is CASSTGTGGYGYTF.